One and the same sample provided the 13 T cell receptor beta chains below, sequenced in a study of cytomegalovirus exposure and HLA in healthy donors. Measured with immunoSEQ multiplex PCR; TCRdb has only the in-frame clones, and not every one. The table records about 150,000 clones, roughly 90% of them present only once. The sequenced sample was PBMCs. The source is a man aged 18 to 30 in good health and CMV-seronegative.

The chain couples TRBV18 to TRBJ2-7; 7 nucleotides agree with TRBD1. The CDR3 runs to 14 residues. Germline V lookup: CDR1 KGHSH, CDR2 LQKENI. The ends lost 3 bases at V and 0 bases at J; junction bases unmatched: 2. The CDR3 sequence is CASSPGTDSYEQYV. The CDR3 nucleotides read TGTGCCAGCTCACCGGGGACAGACTCCTACGAGCAGTACGTC.

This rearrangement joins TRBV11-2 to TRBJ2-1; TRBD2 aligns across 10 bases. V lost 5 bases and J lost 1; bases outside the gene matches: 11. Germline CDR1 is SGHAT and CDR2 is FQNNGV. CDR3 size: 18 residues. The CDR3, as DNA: TGTGCCAGCAGCCATCCCCGGACTAGCGGAGGATCCTACAATGAGCAGTTCTTC. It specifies CASSHPRTSGGSYNEQFF.

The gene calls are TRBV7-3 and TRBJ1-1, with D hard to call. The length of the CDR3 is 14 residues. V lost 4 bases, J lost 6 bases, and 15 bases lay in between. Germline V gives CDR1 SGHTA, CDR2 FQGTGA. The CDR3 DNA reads TGTGCCAGCAGCTCCTCGGGTCTCATAGCTGAAGCTTTCTTT. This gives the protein CASSSSGLIAEAFF.

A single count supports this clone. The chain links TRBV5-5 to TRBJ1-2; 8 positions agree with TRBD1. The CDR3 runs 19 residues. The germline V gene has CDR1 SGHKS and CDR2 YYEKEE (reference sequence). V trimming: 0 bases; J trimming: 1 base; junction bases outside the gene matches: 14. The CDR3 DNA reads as TGTGCCAGCAGCTTGGATCCCCCCGCCGGGACAGGCTTTAACTATGGCTACACCTTC. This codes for CASSLDPPAGTGFNYGYTF.

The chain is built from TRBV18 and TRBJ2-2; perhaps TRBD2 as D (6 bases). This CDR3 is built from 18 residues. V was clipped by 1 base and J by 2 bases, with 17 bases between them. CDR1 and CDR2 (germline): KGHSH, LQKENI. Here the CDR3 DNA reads TGTGCCAGCTCACCACAATCCGGGGCCGGGAGCAACACCGGGGAGCTGTTTTTT. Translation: CASSPQSGAGSNTGELFF.

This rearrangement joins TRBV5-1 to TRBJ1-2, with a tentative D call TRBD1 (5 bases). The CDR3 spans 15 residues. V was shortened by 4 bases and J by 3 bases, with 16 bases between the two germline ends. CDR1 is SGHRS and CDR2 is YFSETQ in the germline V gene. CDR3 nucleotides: TGCGCCAGCAGCGCCCCAGGGTCGGATGACTATGGCTACACCTTC. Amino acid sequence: CASSAPGSDDYGYTF.

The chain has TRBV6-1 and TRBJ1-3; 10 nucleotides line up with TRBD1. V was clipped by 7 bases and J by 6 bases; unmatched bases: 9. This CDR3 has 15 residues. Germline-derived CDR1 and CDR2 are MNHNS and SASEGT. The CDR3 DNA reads TGTGCCAGCACTATCAAAGGACAGGGGGTAAACACCATATATTTT. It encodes CASTIKGQGVNTIYF.

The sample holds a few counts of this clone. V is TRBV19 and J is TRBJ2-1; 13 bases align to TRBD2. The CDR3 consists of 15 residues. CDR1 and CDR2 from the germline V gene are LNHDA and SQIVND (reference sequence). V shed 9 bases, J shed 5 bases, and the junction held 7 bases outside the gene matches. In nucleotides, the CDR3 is TGTGCCAGCACTACTAGCGGGGGGGCCCACAATGAGCAGTTCTTC. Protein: CASTTSGGAHNEQFF.

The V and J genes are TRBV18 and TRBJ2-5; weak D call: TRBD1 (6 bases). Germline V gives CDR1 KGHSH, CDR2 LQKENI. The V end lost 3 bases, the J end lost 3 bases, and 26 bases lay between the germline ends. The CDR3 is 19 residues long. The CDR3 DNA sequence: TGTGCCAGCTCACCCCAGAAACTCAGGGGTCAGGGCCGGGAAGAGACCCAGTACTTC. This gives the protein CASSPQKLRGQGREETQYF.

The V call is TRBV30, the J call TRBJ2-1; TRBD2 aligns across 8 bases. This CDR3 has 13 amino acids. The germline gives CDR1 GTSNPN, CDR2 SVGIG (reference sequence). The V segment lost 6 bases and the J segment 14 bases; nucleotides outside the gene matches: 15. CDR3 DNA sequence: TGTGCCTGTAGCGGGACTCAATTCGGGAGGAAGTTCTTC. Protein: CACSGTQFGRKFF.

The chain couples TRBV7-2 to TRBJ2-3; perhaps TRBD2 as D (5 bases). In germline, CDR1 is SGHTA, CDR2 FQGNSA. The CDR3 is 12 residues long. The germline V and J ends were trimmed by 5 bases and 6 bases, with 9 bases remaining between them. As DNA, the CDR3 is TGTGCCAGCAGCGCGGGCCGGGATACGCAGTATTTT. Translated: CASSAGRDTQYF.

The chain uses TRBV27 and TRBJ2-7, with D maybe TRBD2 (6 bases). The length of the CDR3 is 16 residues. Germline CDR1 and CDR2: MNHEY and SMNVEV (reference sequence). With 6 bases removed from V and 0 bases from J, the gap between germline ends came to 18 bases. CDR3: CASSLGSGGNSYEQYV. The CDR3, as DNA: TGTGCCAGCAGCTTGGGTAGCGGCGGGAACTCCTACGAGCAGTACGTC.

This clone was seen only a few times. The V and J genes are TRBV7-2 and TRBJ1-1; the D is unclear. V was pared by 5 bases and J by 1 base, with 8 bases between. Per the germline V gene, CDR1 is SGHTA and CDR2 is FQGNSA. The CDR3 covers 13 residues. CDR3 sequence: CASSRRENTEAFF. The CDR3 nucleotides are TGTGCCAGCAGCCGCCGGGAGAACACTGAAGCTTTCTTT.